Sequencing of this T cell receptor beta chain was carried out in a study of radiation and T cells in renal cell carcinoma. Described time point: blood 4 weeks post-SBRT, at nephrectomy. The treatment: 15 Gy SBRT to primary tumor, nephrectomy 4 weeks later. Nephrectomy followed 15 Gy stereotactic body radiation by 4 weeks. The CDR3 has 16 residues. Germline assignment: CDR1 SGHTA and CDR2 FQGNSA. The V segment lost 2 bases and the J segment 5 bases; nucleotides outside the gene matches: 9. Measured with immunoSEQ multiplex PCR; TCRdb has only the in-frame clones, and not every one. The sample comprises around 81,000 clones, around four fifths of which are singletons, and 9.4% rests with the top ten. Points from the study as a whole: Baseline intratumoral clonotype presence is unknown without pretreatment biopsies.

As to this clone: What it binds is unknown.

The receptor was derived from a man over 45 with renal cell carcinoma. Sequenced here: blood, sampled from a patient whose treatment included radiotherapy and nephrectomy. The chain couples TRBV7-2 to TRBJ1-2, with 9 bases matching TRBD1. CDR3 loop: CASSLLNGQGKYGYTF. The CDR3 region has the DNA TGTGCCAGCAGCTTATTAAATGGACAGGGGAAATATGGCTACACCTTC.